These 9 T cell receptor beta chains were sequenced from one sample in a study of metastatic and nonmetastatic thyroid tumors. TCRdb reprocessed the PCR reads via MiXCR. The data show 43,000 or so clones, less than 5% seen once. Thyroid surgery was preceded by no treatment in any patient. The sample taken for sequencing was blood. These receptors were obtained from a female donor with papillary thyroid cancer or a benign thyroid nodule (not recorded which). Some clones in this sample may be carry-over from other donors' samples.

This clone was seen repeatedly, ten times or more. This chain links TRBV18 with TRBJ1-3; D is undetermined. This CDR3 is built from 15 residues. In germline, CDR1 is KGHSH, CDR2 LQKENI. V gave up 0 bases and J gave up 3 bases, with 9 bases separating them. CDR3 in DNA: TGTGCCAGCTCACCACCTACAGTGTATGGAAACACCATATATTTT. Amino acids: CASSPPTVYGNTIYF.

The gene calls are TRBV6-1 and TRBJ2-7; TRBD2 is a possible D gene (6 bases). The CDR3 is 15 amino acids. The V gene's germline CDR1 is MNHNS and CDR2 SASEGT. The ends were cut back, 8 bases at V and 5 bases at J, with 22 bases in the middle. CDR3: CASEEGGKDTDEQYF. CDR3 DNA: TGTGCCAGCGAGGAGGGCGGCAAGGACACCGACGAGCAGTACTTC.

This clone has ten or more counts. The chain is built from TRBV6-5 and TRBJ2-7, with D tentatively TRBD2 (7 bases). This CDR3 comprises 15 residues. The ends were cut back, 2 bases at V and 5 bases at J, with 16 bases in the middle. The V gene's germline CDR1 is MNHEY and CDR2 SVGAGI. CDR3 protein: CASSYRGGGLDEQYF. In nucleotides, the CDR3 is TGTGCCAGCAGTTACCGAGGGGGGGGGCTCGACGAGCAGTACTTC.

This chain uses TRBV30 with TRBJ2-1; 7 nucleotides align to TRBD2. The ends lost 1 base at V and 12 bases at J; junction bases unmatched: 3. The length of the CDR3 is 11 residues. Germline V gene data show CDR1 as GTSNPN and CDR2 as SVGIG (reference sequence). The CDR3 nucleotides are TGTGCCTGGAGTGCGGCGGGAGTGCAGTTCTTC. It specifies CAWSAAGVQFF.

This clone was observed at least ten times. The chain joins TRBV5-1 to TRBJ2-3, with D perhaps TRBD2 (5 bases). Germline-derived CDR1 and CDR2 are SGHRS and YFSETQ. This CDR3 is built from 20 residues. Trimming pared 0 bases from V and 0 bases from J, leaving 23 bases between. CDR3 bases: TGCGCCAGCAGCTTGGGGCCTGTTTACAGCGGACGTTCAAGCACAGATACGCAGTATTTT. It yields the protein CASSLGPVYSGRSSTDTQYF.

This clone was seen a handful of times. V gene TRBV24-1 combines with J gene TRBJ2-6; D perhaps matches TRBD1 (5 bases). The CDR3 has 15 residues. Germline values: CDR1 KGHDR, CDR2 SFDVKD. The ends were cut back, 4 bases at V and 4 bases at J, with 10 bases in the middle. CDR3 in DNA: TGTGCCACCAGTGAGGCAGGGTCCGGGGCCAACGTCCTGACTTTC. It translates to CATSEAGSGANVLTF.

This clone was picked up many times. The chain joins TRBV6-1 to TRBJ2-5; the D gene is possibly TRBD2 (6 bases). Per the germline V gene, CDR1 is MNHNS and CDR2 is SASEGT. The V gene lost 4 bases and the J gene lost 3 bases, with 18 bases spanning the gap. CDR3 length: 16 amino acids. CDR3 amino acids: CASSGTNLAREETQYF. Written as DNA, the CDR3 is TGTGCCAGCAGTGGGACCAACCTAGCGAGAGAAGAGACCCAGTACTTC.

The sample holds many counts of this clone. Other nucleotide sequences from this sample produce the same CDR3. This chain uses TRBV25-1 with TRBJ1-5; D perhaps matches TRBD1 (5 bases). CDR1 is MGHDK and CDR2 is SYGVNS in the germline V gene. V was trimmed by 4 bases and J by 13 bases, leaving 20 bases between them. The CDR3 has 14 residues. CDR3 residues: CASSATDTASPQHF. CDR3 sequence (DNA): TGTGCCAGCAGTGCGACGGACACGGCCTCGCCTCAGCATTTT.

This clone turned up a few times. The chain has TRBV15 and TRBJ1-1, with D hard to call. The CDR3 contains 13 residues. The V end lost 0 bases, the J end lost 5 bases, and 7 bases lay between the germline ends. The V gene's germline CDR1 is LNHNV and CDR2 YYDKDF (reference sequence). The CDR3 bases are TGTGCCACCAGCAGAGATGGGTTTACTGAAGCTTTCTTT. Its translation: CATSRDGFTEAFF.